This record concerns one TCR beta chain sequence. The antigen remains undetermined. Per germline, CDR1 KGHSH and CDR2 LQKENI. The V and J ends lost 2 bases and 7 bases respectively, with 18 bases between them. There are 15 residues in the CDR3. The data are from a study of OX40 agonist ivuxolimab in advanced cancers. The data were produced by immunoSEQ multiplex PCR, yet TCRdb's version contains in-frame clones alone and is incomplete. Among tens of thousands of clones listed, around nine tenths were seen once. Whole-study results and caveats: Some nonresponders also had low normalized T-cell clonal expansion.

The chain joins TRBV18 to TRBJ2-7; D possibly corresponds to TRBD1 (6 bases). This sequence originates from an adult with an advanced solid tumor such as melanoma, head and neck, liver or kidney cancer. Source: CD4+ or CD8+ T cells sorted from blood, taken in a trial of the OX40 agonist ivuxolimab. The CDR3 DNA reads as TGTGCCAGCTCACCATCCGAACTCACAGGGAGTGAGCAGTACTTC. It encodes CASSPSELTGSEQYF.